This TCR beta chain was captured in a study of shared clonotypes between healthy human individuals. A CD45RA-negative memory subset and a CD45RA+ naive subset were separated from the CD4+ cells. For every subset, genomic DNA was evenly distributed across several immunoSEQ plates. The DNA input per sorted-subset replicate PCR was 150 to 200 ng, corresponding to tens of thousands of T cell genomes. Generated by immunoSEQ multiplex PCR, the TCRdb table keeps only in-frame clones and is missing some. The top ten clones hold roughly 0.4% of a sample with over 1.5 million clones, approximately 98% of them seen once. The V gene end was trimmed by 3 bases and the J gene end by 6 bases; junction bases not matched to a gene: 7. The CDR3 is made up of 15 amino acids. Germline V gene data show CDR1 as LNHNV and CDR2 as YYDKDF (reference sequence).

Sequencing was carried out using naive CD4+ T cells sorted from blood. Subset specified: CD45RA+ positively selected. The rearrangement uses TRBV15 and TRBJ2-3; 9 nucleotides match TRBD2. This clonotype originated in a man aged 25-45 years in good health. CDR3 nucleotides: TGTGCCACCAGCAGGATAGCGGGGGAATGGGATACGCAGTATTTT. As protein: CATSRIAGEWDTQYF.